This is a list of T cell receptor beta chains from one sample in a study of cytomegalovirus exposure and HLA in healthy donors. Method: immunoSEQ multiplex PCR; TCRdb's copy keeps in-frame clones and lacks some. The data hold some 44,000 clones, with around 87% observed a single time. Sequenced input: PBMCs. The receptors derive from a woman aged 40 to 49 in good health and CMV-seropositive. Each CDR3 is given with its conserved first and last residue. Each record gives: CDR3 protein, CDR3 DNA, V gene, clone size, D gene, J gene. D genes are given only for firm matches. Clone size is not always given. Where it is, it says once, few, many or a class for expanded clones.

CDR3aa: CASSSQRIVFNEQFF; CDR3nt: TGTGCCAGCAGCTCCCAGCGGATTGTCTTTAATGAGCAGTTCTTC; v_gene: TRBV13; abundance: NA; d_gene: NA; j_gene: TRBJ2-1
CDR3aa: CSARGFGTEAFF; CDR3nt: TGCAGCGCAAGAGGGTTCGGCACTGAAGCTTTCTTT; v_gene: TRBV29-1; abundance: NA; d_gene: NA; j_gene: TRBJ1-1
CDR3aa: CASFPGTGGYNEQFF; CDR3nt: TGTGCCAGTTTTCCCGGAACGGGAGGTTACAATGAGCAGTTCTTC; v_gene: TRBV19; abundance: NA; d_gene: TRBD2; j_gene: TRBJ2-1
CDR3aa: CASSLGDSLSGNTIYF; CDR3nt: TGTGCCAGCAGCTTGGGGGACTCGCTCTCTGGAAACACCATATATTTT; v_gene: TRBV5-6; abundance: NA; d_gene: NA; j_gene: TRBJ1-3
CDR3aa: CASSSNSRAFF; CDR3nt: TGTGCCAGCAGCTCCAACAGTAGAGCTTTCTTT; v_gene: TRBV5-6; abundance: few; d_gene: NA; j_gene: TRBJ1-1
CDR3aa: CSVGDRTGVDNEQFF; CDR3nt: TGCAGCGTTGGGGACCGGACAGGGGTTGACAATGAGCAGTTCTTC; v_gene: TRBV29-1; abundance: once; d_gene: TRBD1; j_gene: TRBJ2-1
CDR3aa: CASSTYYEQYF; CDR3nt: TGTGCCAGCAGTACCTACTACGAGCAGTACTTC; v_gene: TRBV27; abundance: NA; d_gene: NA; j_gene: TRBJ2-7
CDR3aa: CASSISPAPGFRIDSPLHF; CDR3nt: TGTGCCAGTAGTATATCCCCGGCGCCGGGGTTCAGGATTGATTCACCCCTCCACTTT; v_gene: TRBV19; abundance: NA; d_gene: NA; j_gene: TRBJ1-6
CDR3aa: CASSYRTGTYEQYF; CDR3nt: TGTGCCAGCAGTTACCGGACAGGAACCTACGAGCAGTACTTC; v_gene: TRBV6-5; abundance: few; d_gene: TRBD1; j_gene: TRBJ2-7
CDR3aa: CASRGQVGEKLFF; CDR3nt: TGTGCCAGCAGGGGACAGGTTGGTGAAAAACTGTTTTTT; v_gene: TRBV11-2; abundance: NA; d_gene: TRBD1; j_gene: TRBJ1-4
CDR3aa: CASSLFSSYEQYF; CDR3nt: TGTGCCAGCAGCTTGTTTAGCTCCTACGAGCAGTACTTC; v_gene: TRBV5-6; abundance: NA; d_gene: NA; j_gene: TRBJ2-7
CDR3aa: CASSLIEAGEQFF; CDR3nt: TGCGCCAGCAGCTTGATTGAGGCTGGCGAGCAGTTCTTC; v_gene: TRBV5-1; abundance: NA; d_gene: NA; j_gene: TRBJ2-1
CDR3aa: CASSTSTGPYGYTF; CDR3nt: TGTGCCAGCAGTACCTCCACAGGGCCCTATGGCTACACCTTC; v_gene: TRBV27; abundance: NA; d_gene: NA; j_gene: TRBJ1-2
CDR3aa: CASSLGVHGGAYEQYF; CDR3nt: TGTGCCAGCAGCTTAGGAGTTCACGGGGGGGCCTACGAGCAGTACTTC; v_gene: TRBV7-8; abundance: few; d_gene: TRBD2; j_gene: TRBJ2-7
CDR3aa: CASSDGGQGFYEQFF; CDR3nt: TGTGCCAGCAGCGACGGGGGACAGGGGTTCTATGAGCAGTTCTTC; v_gene: TRBV5-8; abundance: NA; d_gene: TRBD1; j_gene: TRBJ2-1
CDR3aa: CASSVTGGGNQPQHF; CDR3nt: TGTGCCAGCAGTGTCACAGGCGGGGGCAATCAGCCCCAGCATTTT; v_gene: TRBV6-1; abundance: NA; d_gene: NA; j_gene: TRBJ1-5
CDR3aa: CASSPPGNTEAFF; CDR3nt: TGTGCCAGCAGCCCCCCGGGGAACACTGAAGCTTTCTTT; v_gene: TRBV9; abundance: NA; d_gene: NA; j_gene: TRBJ1-1
CDR3aa: CASSQVGRGADTQYF; CDR3nt: TGTGCCAGCAGCCAAGTAGGCAGGGGGGCCGATACGCAGTATTTT; v_gene: TRBV14; abundance: once; d_gene: NA; j_gene: TRBJ2-3
CDR3aa: CASRPETKKLFF; CDR3nt: TGTGCCAGCAGACCAGAGACAAAAAAACTGTTTTTT; v_gene: TRBV2; abundance: NA; d_gene: NA; j_gene: TRBJ1-4
CDR3aa: CASSIGTSGGHEQFF; CDR3nt: TGTGCCAGTAGTATAGGGACTAGCGGGGGGCATGAGCAGTTCTTC; v_gene: TRBV19; abundance: NA; d_gene: TRBD2; j_gene: TRBJ2-1
CDR3aa: CASSPGTTLTPDNEQFF; CDR3nt: TGCGCCAGCAGCCCGGGGACTACCCTCACCCCGGACAATGAGCAGTTCTTC; v_gene: TRBV4-1; abundance: NA; d_gene: TRBD2; j_gene: TRBJ2-1
CDR3aa: CASRDFTGNYGYTF; CDR3nt: TGTGCCAGCAGGGACTTTACAGGGAACTATGGCTACACCTTC; v_gene: TRBV27; abundance: NA; d_gene: NA; j_gene: TRBJ1-2
CDR3aa: CASSDVAGGSSYNEQFF; CDR3nt: TGTGCCAGCAGTGATGTAGCCGGGGGGAGCTCCTACAATGAGCAGTTCTTC; v_gene: TRBV25-1; abundance: NA; d_gene: TRBD2; j_gene: TRBJ2-1
CDR3aa: CASAAGLAGATEQFF; CDR3nt: TGTGCCAGCGCCGCGGGACTAGCGGGGGCGACTGAGCAGTTCTTC; v_gene: TRBV7-9; abundance: NA; d_gene: TRBD2; j_gene: TRBJ2-1
CDR3aa: CASRTDMNTEAFF; CDR3nt: TGTGCCAGCCGGACGGACATGAACACTGAAGCTTTCTTT; v_gene: TRBV6-4; abundance: NA; d_gene: NA; j_gene: TRBJ1-1
CDR3aa: CSVENRGTHEQYF; CDR3nt: TGCAGCGTTGAAAATCGGGGGACCCACGAGCAGTACTTC; v_gene: TRBV29-1; abundance: NA; d_gene: NA; j_gene: TRBJ2-7
CDR3aa: CATSEDHTDTQYF; CDR3nt: TGTGCCACTTCGGAGGACCACACAGATACGCAGTATTTT; v_gene: TRBV11-2; abundance: NA; d_gene: NA; j_gene: TRBJ2-3
CDR3aa: CASSLRDWWYF; CDR3nt: TGTGCCAGCAGCCTCCGGGACTGGTGGTACTTC; v_gene: TRBV7-9; abundance: NA; d_gene: NA; j_gene: TRBJ2-5
CDR3aa: CASSEIFELGVRNYGYTF; CDR3nt: TGTGCCAGCAGTGAGATTTTTGAGTTGGGAGTTCGGAACTATGGCTACACCTTC; v_gene: TRBV6-4; abundance: few; d_gene: NA; j_gene: TRBJ1-2
CDR3aa: CASSPQGSNQPQHF; CDR3nt: TGTGCCAGCAGTCCACAGGGGAGCAATCAGCCCCAGCATTTT; v_gene: TRBV7-9; abundance: few; d_gene: TRBD1; j_gene: TRBJ1-5
CDR3aa: CASLGTGDTGYTF; CDR3nt: TGCGCCAGCCTGGGGACAGGTGATACCGGCTACACCTTC; v_gene: TRBV4-1; abundance: NA; d_gene: TRBD1; j_gene: TRBJ1-2
CDR3aa: CASTVATGELFF; CDR3nt: TGTGCCAGCACTGTAGCCACCGGGGAGCTGTTTTTT; v_gene: TRBV6-6; abundance: NA; d_gene: NA; j_gene: TRBJ2-2
CDR3aa: CASSFRGGPTEAFF; CDR3nt: TGTGCCAGCAGTTTTCGCGGTGGTCCCACTGAAGCTTTCTTT; v_gene: TRBV6-5; abundance: NA; d_gene: NA; j_gene: TRBJ1-1
CDR3aa: CASRGGPLVGELFF; CDR3nt: TGTGCCAGCAGGGGCGGGCCGTTAGTCGGGGAGCTGTTTTTT; v_gene: TRBV6-1; abundance: NA; d_gene: NA; j_gene: TRBJ2-2
CDR3aa: CASSLPGAQPQHF; CDR3nt: TGTGCCAGCAGTTTACCAGGGGCTCAGCCCCAGCATTTT; v_gene: TRBV28; abundance: NA; d_gene: NA; j_gene: TRBJ1-5
CDR3aa: CASRPGLVETQYF; CDR3nt: TGCGCCAGCCGGCCAGGGTTGGTAGAGACCCAGTACTTC; v_gene: TRBV5-1; abundance: NA; d_gene: NA; j_gene: TRBJ2-5
CDR3aa: CASSFSSGSYNEQFF; CDR3nt: TGTGCCAGCAGCTTCTCTAGCGGCTCCTACAATGAGCAGTTCTTC; v_gene: TRBV7-2; abundance: NA; d_gene: TRBD2; j_gene: TRBJ2-1
CDR3aa: CASSLSSGTGIGDQPQHF; CDR3nt: TGTGCCAGTAGTTTAAGTTCCGGGACAGGGATCGGCGATCAGCCCCAGCATTTT; v_gene: TRBV19; abundance: once; d_gene: TRBD1; j_gene: TRBJ1-5